This TCR beta chain was profiled in a study of blood T cell repertoires in COVID-19. On the study more broadly: Sites in the United States, Italy and Spain provided acute and convalescent COVID-19 samples.

Germline V gene sequence: CDR1 MNHEY, CDR2 SVGAGI. The CDR3 sequence is 15 residues long. The junction had 10 bases not matched to a gene; V was cut back by 5 bases and J by 3 bases. Data came from immunoSEQ multiplex PCR; TCRdb stores just in-frame clones and leaves some out. The sample consists of more than 200,000 clones, approximately 90% of them appearing once. This sequence joins TRBV6-5 and TRBJ2-7; 7 bases are shared with TRBD1. This sequence originates from an older man with acute or convalescent COVID-19. Material: peripheral blood. The CDR3 loop is CASSTKTGRGYEQYF. The DNA of the CDR3 is TGTGCCAGCAGTACTAAGACAGGGAGAGGCTACGAGCAGTACTTC.